This T cell receptor beta chain was documented in a study of T cell clonality in common variable immunodeficiency. This clone was counted at least ten times. The sequence runs out 3 residues before the end of the CDR3; the remainder is reconstructed from the germline J gene. Profiled with immunoSEQ multiplex PCR; TCRdb holds only in-frame clones, not every one. The sample has roughly 42,000 clones, none seen only once; the top ten hold around 2.8%. The V gene lost 6 bases and the J gene lost 7 bases, with 11 bases spanning the gap. Germline lookup yields CDR1 SGHKS and CDR2 YYEKEE (reference sequence). The length of the CDR3 is 12 residues.

The chain combines TRBV5-5 with TRBJ2-1; TRBD1 is a possible D gene (5 bases). The source of this sequence is a person aged 18-70 years in good health. The sequenced sample was peripheral blood mononuclear cells. CDR3 bases read: TGTGCCAGCAACCTGGGGCTAAATGAG. It codes for CASNLGLNE. The complete CDR3 reads CASNLGLNEQFF.